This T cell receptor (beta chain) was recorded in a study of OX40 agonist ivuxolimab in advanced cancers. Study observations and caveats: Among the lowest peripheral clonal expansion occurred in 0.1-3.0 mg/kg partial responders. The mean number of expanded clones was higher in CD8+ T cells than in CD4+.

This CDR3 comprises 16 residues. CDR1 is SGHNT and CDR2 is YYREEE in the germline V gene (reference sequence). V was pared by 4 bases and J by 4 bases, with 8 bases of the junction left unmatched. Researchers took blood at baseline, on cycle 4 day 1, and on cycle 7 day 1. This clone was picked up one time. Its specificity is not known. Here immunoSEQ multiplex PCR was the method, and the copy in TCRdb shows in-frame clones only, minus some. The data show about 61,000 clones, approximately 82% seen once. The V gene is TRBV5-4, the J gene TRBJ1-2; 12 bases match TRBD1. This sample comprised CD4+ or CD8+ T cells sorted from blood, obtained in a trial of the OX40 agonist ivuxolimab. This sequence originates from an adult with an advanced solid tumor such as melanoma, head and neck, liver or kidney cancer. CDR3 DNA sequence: TGTGCCAGCAGCCCCGGCCGGGACAGGGGGCTCTATGGCTACACCTTC. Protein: CASSPGRDRGLYGYTF.